This T cell receptor beta chain was found in a study of T cell responses to AZD1222 COVID-19 vaccine. Study conclusions and caveats: Among spike-specific TCRs, nearly half reportedly target unmutated variant regions.

The CDR3 spans 18 residues. The germline gives CDR1 SNHLY, CDR2 FYNNEI. V was clipped by 6 bases and J by 0 bases; unmatched bases: 9. Libraries were prepared by immunoSEQ multiplex PCR; TCRdb keeps only in-frame clonotypes and omits some of them. The table lists under 95,000 clones, roughly 90% of them singletons. Note on this clone: What it binds is unknown.

The sequences come from peripheral blood, collected 28 days after the second AZD1222 dose. The sequence was collected from an adult who received the AZD1222 COVID-19 vaccine. The J gene is TRBJ1-3, the V gene TRBV2; TRBD1 aligns across 12 bases. The CDR3 DNA is TGTGCCAGCAGCTTGTCCCGGGACAGGGGGCCCTCTGGAAACACCATATATTTT. It yields the protein CASSLSRDRGPSGNTIYF.